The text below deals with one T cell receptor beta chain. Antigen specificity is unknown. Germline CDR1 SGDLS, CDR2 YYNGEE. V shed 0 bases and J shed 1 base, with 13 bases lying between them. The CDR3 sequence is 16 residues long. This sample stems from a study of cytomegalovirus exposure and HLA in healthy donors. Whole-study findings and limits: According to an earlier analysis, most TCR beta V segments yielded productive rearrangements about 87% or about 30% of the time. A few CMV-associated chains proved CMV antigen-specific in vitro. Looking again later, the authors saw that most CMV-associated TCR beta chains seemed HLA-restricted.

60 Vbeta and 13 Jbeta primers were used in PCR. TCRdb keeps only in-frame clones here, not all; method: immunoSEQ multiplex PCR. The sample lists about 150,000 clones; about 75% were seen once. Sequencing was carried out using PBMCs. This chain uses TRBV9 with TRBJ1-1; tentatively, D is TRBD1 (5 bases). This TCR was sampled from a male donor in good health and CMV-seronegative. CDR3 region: CASSVDGGRQNTEAFF. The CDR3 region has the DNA TGTGCCAGCAGCGTAGACGGGGGACGCCAGAACACTGAAGCTTTCTTT.